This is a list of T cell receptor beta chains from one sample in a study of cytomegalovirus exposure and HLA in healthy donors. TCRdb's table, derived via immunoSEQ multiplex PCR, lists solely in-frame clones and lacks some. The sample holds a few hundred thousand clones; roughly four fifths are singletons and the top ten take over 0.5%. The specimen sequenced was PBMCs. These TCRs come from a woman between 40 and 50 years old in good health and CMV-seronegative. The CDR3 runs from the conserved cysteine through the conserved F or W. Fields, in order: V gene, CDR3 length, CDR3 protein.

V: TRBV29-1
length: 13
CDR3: CSVRPSGALKQFF

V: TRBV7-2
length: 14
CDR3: CASSLDGGGQPQHF

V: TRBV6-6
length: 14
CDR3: CASSRPGQGRGYTF

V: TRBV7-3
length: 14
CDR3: CASRHKTGEDGYTF

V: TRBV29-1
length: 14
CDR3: CSVGGLEKNSEQYF

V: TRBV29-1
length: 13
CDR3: CSAEREENTEAFF

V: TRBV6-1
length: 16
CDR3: CASSEETGLAGVTQYF

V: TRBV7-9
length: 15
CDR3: CASSLVAPPTDTQYF

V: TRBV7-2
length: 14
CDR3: CASSLDASLYEQYF

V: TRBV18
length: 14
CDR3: CASSTGSSGNTIYF

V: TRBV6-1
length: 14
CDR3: CASSSLGLLGTQYF

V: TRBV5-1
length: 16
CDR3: CASSIAQGQGGGTIYF

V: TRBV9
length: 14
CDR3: CASSADPTGPEQYF

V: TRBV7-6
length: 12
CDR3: CASSFRNSPLHF

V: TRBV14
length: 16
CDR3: CASSPVSSGGGYEQYF

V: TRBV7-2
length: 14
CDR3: CASSPGQANTEAFF

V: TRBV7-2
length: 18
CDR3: CASSQWGQGASMNYGYTF

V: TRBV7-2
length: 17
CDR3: CASSLVLAGGPGDTQYF

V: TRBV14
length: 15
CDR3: CASSQASTSGNTIYF

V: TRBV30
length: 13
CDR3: CAWSVRRARGYTF

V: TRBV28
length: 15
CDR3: CASSLWSGSGNTIYF

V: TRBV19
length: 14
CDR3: CASSMTSGEETQYF

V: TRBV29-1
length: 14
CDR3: CSGSLAGVNNEQFF

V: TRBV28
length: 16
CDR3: CASSLRGSYSNQPQHF

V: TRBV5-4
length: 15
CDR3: CASSLQGAPGNTIYF

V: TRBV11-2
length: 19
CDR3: CASSSVPGLAGAFTGELFF

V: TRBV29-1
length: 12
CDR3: CSVEQANYGYTF

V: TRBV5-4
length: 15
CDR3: CASSLAGTGSNEQYF

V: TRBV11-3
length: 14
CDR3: CASSLYRASSPLHF

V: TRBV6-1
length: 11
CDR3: CASGTGKPQHF

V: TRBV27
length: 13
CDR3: CASSSTGGYGYTF

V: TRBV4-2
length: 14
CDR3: CASSQTGDSYGYTF

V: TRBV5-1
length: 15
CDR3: CASSSGTGGSYEQYF

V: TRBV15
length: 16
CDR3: CATSVERTVPTGELFF

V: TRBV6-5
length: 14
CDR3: CASSPQPEADTQYF

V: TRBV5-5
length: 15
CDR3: CASAGGLIANEKLFF

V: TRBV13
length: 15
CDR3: CASSPRTSGGTNPDF

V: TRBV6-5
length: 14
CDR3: CASSYVRTQETQYF

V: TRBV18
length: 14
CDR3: CASSPGGAGNTIYF

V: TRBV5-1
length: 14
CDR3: CASRTQGSHTEAFF

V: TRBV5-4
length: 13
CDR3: CASSSSPQETQYF

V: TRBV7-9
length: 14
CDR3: CASSSGQSPYEQYF

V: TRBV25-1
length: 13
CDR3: CASSDRGSRGYTF